This T cell receptor (beta chain) was documented in a study of cytomegalovirus exposure and HLA in healthy donors. The CDR3 consists of 14 residues. J lost 6 bases, V lost 4 bases, and 5 bases had no gene match. CDR1 is LNHDA, CDR2 SQIVND, per germline (reference sequence). The PCR made use of 60 Vbeta and 13 Jbeta primers. Method: immunoSEQ multiplex PCR; TCRdb's copy keeps in-frame clones and lacks some. The data contain about 64,000 clones, around four fifths of them singletons. The sequenced sample was PBMCs. This chain connects TRBV19 to TRBJ1-4, with 7 nucleotides matching TRBD1. The receptor was derived from a male donor in good health and CMV-seropositive. CDR3 sequence reads: CASSTQGEDEKLFF. DNA of the CDR3: TGTGCCAGTAGTACTCAGGGGGAAGATGAAAAACTGTTTTTT. Full variable domain (rest looked up from reference TRBV19 and TRBJ1-4): DGGITQSPKYLFRKEGQNVTLSCEQNLNHDAMYWYRQDPGQGLRLIYYSQIVNDFQKGDIAEGYSVSREKKESFPLTVTSAQKNPTAFYLCASSTQGEDEKLFFGSGTQLSVL.